The source of this T cell receptor beta chain is a study of T cell repertoires in cytomegalovirus infection. The length of the CDR3 is 12 residues. Looked up from germline, CDR1 is SEHNR and CDR2 is FQNEAQ (reference sequence). Trimming pared 1 base from V and 10 bases from J, leaving 8 bases between. Study-wide points: Identification of carriers of CMV plus the relevant HLA was performed using cumulative public TCR beta family frequency.

In its sample, this clonotype was seen a few times. Its cognate antigen is unknown. TCRdb used MiXCR to reprocess the reads, holding one entry per CDR3 protein. The sample consists of 160,000 or so distinct CDR3 sequences, 20% to 25% of them appearing once. This receptor was obtained from a human donor in good health (CMV status not recorded). Some clones in this sample may be carry-over from other donors' samples. The chain has TRBV7-9 and TRBJ1-5; D may be TRBD1 (6 bases). The sample was CD8+ T cells from cultured PBMCs, taken from culture after CMV antigen stimulation. CDR3 nucleotide sequence: TGTGCCAGCAGCTTAGAGGGGGGCCCCCAGCATTTT. The encoded protein is CASSLEGGPQHF.